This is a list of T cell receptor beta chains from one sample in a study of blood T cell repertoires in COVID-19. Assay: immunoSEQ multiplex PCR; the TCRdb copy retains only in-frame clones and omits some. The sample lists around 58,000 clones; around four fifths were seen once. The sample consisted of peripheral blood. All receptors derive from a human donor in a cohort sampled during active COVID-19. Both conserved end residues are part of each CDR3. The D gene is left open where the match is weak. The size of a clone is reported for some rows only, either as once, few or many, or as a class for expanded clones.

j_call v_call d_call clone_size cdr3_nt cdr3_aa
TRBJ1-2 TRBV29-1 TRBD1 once TGCAGCGCCAAACGATTCTCGGGACAGGGATCATATGGCTACACCTTC CSAKRFSGQGSYGYTF
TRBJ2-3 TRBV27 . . TGTGCCAGCAGTCTTAACGGGGGAGCAGATACGCAGTATTTT CASSLNGGADTQYF
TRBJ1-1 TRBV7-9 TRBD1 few TGTGCCAGCAGCCGAGGGACAGTTGCTGAAGCTTTCTTT CASSRGTVAEAFF
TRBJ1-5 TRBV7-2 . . TGTGCCAGCAGCTTAGGGGCCCAGGAAAATCAGCCCCAGCATTTT CASSLGAQENQPQHF
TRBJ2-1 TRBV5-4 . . TGTGCCAGCAGCTTGTTTTCCGGGGTCTACAATGAGCAGTTCTTC CASSLFSGVYNEQFF
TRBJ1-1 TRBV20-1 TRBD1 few TGCAGTGCTAGTCCGGGACAGGGGGGCTGGAACACTGAAGCTTTCTTT CSASPGQGGWNTEAFF
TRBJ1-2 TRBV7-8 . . TGTGCCAGCAGCCCCGTAGGGGCTGGAGGCTACACCTTC CASSPVGAGGYTF
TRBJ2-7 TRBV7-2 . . TGTGCCAGCAGCTTAGGAGTTGCACGGGGCTCCTACGAGCAGTACTTC CASSLGVARGSYEQYF
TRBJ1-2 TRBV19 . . TGTGCCTCACAAGACTTCTATGGCTACACCTTC CASQDFYGYTF
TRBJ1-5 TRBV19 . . TGTGCCAGTAGTTCGGATTTCGGGGGTCATAGCAATCAGCCCCAGCATTTT CASSSDFGGHSNQPQHF
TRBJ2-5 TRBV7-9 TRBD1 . TGTGCCAGCAGCTTAACGAGGGCAGGGGGAGAGACCCAGTACTTC CASSLTRAGGETQYF
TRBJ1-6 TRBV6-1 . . TGTGCCAGCAGTGAAGGGAGATATCTTGGGAATTCACCCCTCCACTTT CASSEGRYLGNSPLHF
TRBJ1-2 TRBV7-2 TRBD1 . TGTGCCAGCAGCGAATGGGTCGACAGGGGGGTCGGCTATGGCTACACCTTC CASSEWVDRGVGYGYTF
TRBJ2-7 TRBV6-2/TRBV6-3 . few TGTGCCAGCAGCCCATTAGCTGGAGAAAGGTCCTACGAGCAGTACTTC CASSPLAGERSYEQYF
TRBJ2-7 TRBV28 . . TGTGCCAGCAGTTTAGGGGCAGAAAGCTCCTACGAGCAGTACTTC CASSLGAESSYEQYF
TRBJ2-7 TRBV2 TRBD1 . TGTGCCAGCAGTAGGGACAGTACCTACGAGCAGTACTTC CASSRDSTYEQYF
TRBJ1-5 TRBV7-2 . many TGTGCCAGCAGCTTAGCTCATAAAATGGGCCCTCAGCCCCAGCATTTT CASSLAHKMGPQPQHF
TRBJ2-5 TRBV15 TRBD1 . TGTGCCACCAGCAGAAAGACAGGGGGATCCGAGACCCAGTACTTC CATSRKTGGSETQYF
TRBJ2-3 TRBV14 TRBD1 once TGTGCCAGCAGCCCACAGGGGACCCCCACAGATACGCAGTATTTT CASSPQGTPTDTQYF
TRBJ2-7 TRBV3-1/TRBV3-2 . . TGTGCCAGCAGCCCTCAACTCAAGGGTAAGAGGGACTACGAGCAGTACTTC CASSPQLKGKRDYEQYF
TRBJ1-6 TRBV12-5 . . TGTGCTAGTGGTTTGGTACGCGGAGGGAATAATTCACCCCTCCACTTT CASGLVRGGNNSPLHF
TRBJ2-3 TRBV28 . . TGTGCCAGCAGTGCGGACTGGACAGATACGCAGTATTTT CASSADWTDTQYF
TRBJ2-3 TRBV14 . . TGTGCCAGCAGCCAAGCAACAGATACGCAGTATTTT CASSQATDTQYF
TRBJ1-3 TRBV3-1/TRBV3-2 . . TGTGCCAGCAGTACTACAGGGGGAAACACCATATATTTT CASSTTGGNTIYF
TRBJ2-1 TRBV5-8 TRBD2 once TGTGCCAGCAGCTTGGCCTATAGCGGGGGGCCAGCTTCAGAGCAGTTCTTC CASSLAYSGGPASEQFF
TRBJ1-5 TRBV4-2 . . TGTGCCAGCAGCCAAGATCTGGGCGATTATAGCAATCAGCCCCAGCATTTT CASSQDLGDYSNQPQHF
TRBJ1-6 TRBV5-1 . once TGCGCCAGCAGCTTGAGGGAACAGGGAACGGTAGGATCACCCCTCCACTTT CASSLREQGTVGSPLHF
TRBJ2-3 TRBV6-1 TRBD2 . TGTGCCAGCAGTGCCCGCGGGGGGCCGGGGACAGATACGCAGTATTTT CASSARGGPGTDTQYF
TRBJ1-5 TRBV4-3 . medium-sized TGCGCCAGCAGCCAAGAACGGGTAAATCAGCCCCAGCATTTT CASSQERVNQPQHF
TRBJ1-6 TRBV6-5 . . TGTGCCAGCAGACCAAACAGGGAGTATAATTCACCCCTCCACTTT CASRPNREYNSPLHF
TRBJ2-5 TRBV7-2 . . TGTGCCAGCAGCTTAGAATCGATGAGGTTAGGAGAGACCCAGTACTTC CASSLESMRLGETQYF
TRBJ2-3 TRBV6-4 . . TGTGCCAGCAGTGAGCAATGGGCTGATACGCAGTATTTT CASSEQWADTQYF
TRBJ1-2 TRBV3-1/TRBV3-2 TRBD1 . TGTGCCAGCAGCCCCAGGGGGCGCTTATATGGCTACACCTTC CASSPRGRLYGYTF
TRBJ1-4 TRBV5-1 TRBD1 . TGCGCCAGCAGCTTAGGACAGGGGGAAGAAAAACTGTTTTTT CASSLGQGEEKLFF
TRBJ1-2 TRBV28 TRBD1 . TGTGCCAGCAGGCCGGGACAGTCGGCCTATGGCTACACCTTC CASRPGQSAYGYTF
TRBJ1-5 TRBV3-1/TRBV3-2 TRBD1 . TGTGCCAGCAGTCAGGGGGCGAGCAATCAGCCCCAGCATTTT CASSQGASNQPQHF
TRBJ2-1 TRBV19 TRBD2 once TGTGCCAGTAGTACCACTAGCGGGGGCCGCCATGAGCAGTTCTTC CASSTTSGGRHEQFF
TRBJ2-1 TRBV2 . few TGTGCCAGCAGCAGCGCTGGCGGCGCTGAGCAGTTCTTC CASSSAGGAEQFF